This passage covers 4 T cell receptor beta chains from one sample sequenced in a study of blood T cells in healthy people across ages. A J-beta primer mix and a sample-barcoded 5' primer were used in a second PCR of about 7 to 12 cycles. TCRdb re-called the 5' RACE reads with MiXCR, one entry per CDR3 protein. The table records under 2 million distinct CDR3 sequences, about 31% of them present only once. The material sequenced was blood. The receptors stem from a woman aged 25 to 39 in good health.

This clonotype has just one count. The chain recombines TRBV13 with TRBJ2-2; D perhaps matches TRBD2 (5 bases). Trimming shortened V by 0 bases and J by 5 bases, and 16 bases separated the two germline ends. CDR3 length: 17 amino acids. From germline, CDR1 is PRHDT and CDR2 FYEKMQ (reference sequence). CDR3 sequence (DNA): TGTGCCAGCAGCTTAGGACTATTGGTCCGAGGGACCGGGGAGCTGTTTTTT. Translated, it gives CASSLGLLVRGTGELFF.

A few counts support this clonotype. The rearrangement joins TRBV7-3 to TRBJ2-1, with 8 bases aligning to TRBD2. CDR3 size: 15 residues. The V and J ends lost 2 bases and 6 bases, in that order; junction bases with no gene match: 6. Germline values: CDR1 SGHTA, CDR2 FQGTGA. The CDR3 sequence: CASSLGGTRRNEQFF. The CDR3 nucleotides read TGTGCCAGCAGCTTAGGGGGGACTAGGCGCAATGAGCAGTTCTTC.

V usage is TRBV12-3 or TRBV12-4 and J usage is TRBJ2-3, with a possible D match to TRBD2 (5 bases). V was shortened by 4 bases and J by 4 bases, with 12 bases between the two germline ends. This CDR3 comprises 14 residues. The CDR3 DNA is TGTGCCAGCAGTTCCGGGATGAGGGCAGATACGCAGTATTTT. Its protein is CASSSGMRADTQYF.

There are a few counts of this clonotype. The chain couples TRBV12-3 or TRBV12-4 to TRBJ1-2; 7 nucleotides align to TRBD1. This CDR3 spans 13 amino acids. J lost 8 bases, V lost 1 base, and 4 bases had no gene match. DNA of the CDR3: TGTGCCAGCAGTTTAGGAGGGGGCTTGGGCTACACCTTC. It yields the protein CASSLGGGLGYTF.